The source of this T cell receptor (beta chain) is a study of T cell repertoires in cytomegalovirus infection. Background on the study: Used in the study were CMV epitopes, some recently identified and HLA-C-restricted, others well-studied and HLA-B-restricted. CMV infection plus the matching HLA type was flagged by public TCR beta signatures.

This clonotype was seen a few times. Its antigen is as yet unknown. TCRdb re-derived calls from the reads in MiXCR, one entry per CDR3 protein. The sample lists about 830,000 distinct CDR3 sequences; about 30% were seen once. The V and J ends lost 7 bases and 2 bases, in that order; junction bases with no gene match: 11. CDR3 size: 18 residues. General observations from the study: CMV-specific HLA-C-restricted TCR beta clonotypes dominated the ex vivo response.

Sequencing was performed on cultured CD8+ T cells from PBMCs, taken from culture after CMV antigen stimulation. The sequence derives from a human donor in good health (CMV status not recorded). Some clones in this sample may be carry-over from other donors' samples. The chain has TRBV12-3 or TRBV12-4 and TRBJ2-3; 14 bases map to TRBD2. The CDR3 DNA reads TGTGCCAGCACCCCGGGACTAGCGGGGGCTAGGATCACAGATACGCAGTATTTT. As protein: CASTPGLAGARITDTQYF.